A selection of T cell receptor beta chains follows, all from one sample in a study of T cell responses to AZD1222 COVID-19 vaccine. This table comes from immunoSEQ multiplex PCR, and its TCRdb copy is limited to in-frame clones, with some not included. Counted here are tens of thousands of clones, 85% to 90% occurring once; the ten biggest clones make up roughly 7.3%. Sequences were derived from peripheral blood, sampled on day 0 of AZD1222 vaccination. These receptors were taken from an adult in good health. Both conserved end residues are part of each CDR3. Fields, in order: D gene, clone size, J gene, V gene, CDR3 DNA, CDR3 protein. D genes are given only for firm matches. Clone size is not always given. Where it is, it says once, few, many or a class for expanded clones.

D gene: -
clone size: few
J gene: TRBJ2-6
V gene: TRBV6-1
CDR3 DNA: TGTGCCAGCAGTGAACAGAGCTCTGGGGCCAACGTCCTGACTTTC
CDR3 protein: CASSEQSSGANVLTF

D gene: -
clone size: -
J gene: TRBJ2-7
V gene: TRBV9
CDR3 DNA: TGTGCCAGCAGCGTATCGCTTGGGGAGCAGTACTTC
CDR3 protein: CASSVSLGEQYF

D gene: TRBD1
clone size: -
J gene: TRBJ1-1
V gene: TRBV6-5
CDR3 DNA: TGTGCCAGCAGTAACGACAGGGTTATGAACACTGAAGCTTTCTTT
CDR3 protein: CASSNDRVMNTEAFF

D gene: -
clone size: -
J gene: TRBJ2-7
V gene: TRBV9
CDR3 DNA: TGTGCCAGCAGCGTAGAATTCGGTCTTGGCTACGAGCAGTACTTC
CDR3 protein: CASSVEFGLGYEQYF

D gene: -
clone size: -
J gene: TRBJ1-1
V gene: TRBV11-2
CDR3 DNA: TGTGCCAGCAGCTTAGCCCAGGGGAACACTGAAGCTTTCTTT
CDR3 protein: CASSLAQGNTEAFF

D gene: -
clone size: -
J gene: TRBJ1-1
V gene: TRBV14
CDR3 DNA: TGTGCCAGCAGCCAAGGACCTTGGGGGGCGGGCACTGAAGCTTTCTTT
CDR3 protein: CASSQGPWGAGTEAFF

D gene: TRBD1
clone size: -
J gene: TRBJ2-7
V gene: TRBV5-4
CDR3 DNA: TGTGCCAGCAGCACCCGGGACAGGGGTGACGAGCAGTACTTC
CDR3 protein: CASSTRDRGDEQYF

D gene: TRBD1
clone size: -
J gene: TRBJ2-5
V gene: TRBV12-3/TRBV12-4
CDR3 DNA: TGTGCCAGCAGCGGACAGGAGAGAAAAACCCAGTACTTC
CDR3 protein: CASSGQERKTQYF

D gene: TRBD2
clone size: -
J gene: TRBJ2-1
V gene: TRBV15
CDR3 DNA: TGTGCCACCAGCAGAGTCACAGCTAGCGGCTCGAGCTCCTACAATGAGCAGTTCTTC
CDR3 protein: CATSRVTASGSSSYNEQFF

D gene: -
clone size: -
J gene: TRBJ2-1
V gene: TRBV27
CDR3 DNA: TGTGCCAGCATCGGCGGAAGGACGGACAATGAGCAGTTCTTC
CDR3 protein: CASIGGRTDNEQFF

D gene: TRBD2
clone size: -
J gene: TRBJ2-2
V gene: TRBV24-1
CDR3 DNA: TGTGCCACCAGGGGGCTAGCGGGAGTCGGGGAGCTGTTTTTT
CDR3 protein: CATRGLAGVGELFF

D gene: TRBD1
clone size: -
J gene: TRBJ2-5
V gene: TRBV11-2
CDR3 DNA: TGTGCCAGCAGCCAAGGCCCGGGACAGAAAGAGACCCAGTACTTC
CDR3 protein: CASSQGPGQKETQYF